Given below is one TCR beta chain in context. Its antigen is not identified. Donation came from healthy HIV-negative adults that had no recent acute infections or vaccinations. Germline trimming cut 10 bases from V and 5 bases from J; bases unmatched to any gene: 6. CDR3 length: 13 residues. Looked up from germline, CDR1 is ENHRY and CDR2 is SYGVKD. Here immunoSEQ multiplex PCR was the method, and the copy in TCRdb shows in-frame clones only, minus some. Counted here are some 2.3 million clones, about 92% occurring once; the ten biggest clones make up approximately 0.4%. This specimen comes from a study of shared clonotypes between healthy human individuals. Study conclusions and caveats: Clonotype sharing among donors was thought likely to change with sequencing depth.

The sample taken for sequencing was naive CD4+ T cells from PBMCs. This sample's subset: CD45RA+ positively selected. The source of this sequence is a man between 18 and 35 years old in good health. Some clones in this sample may be carry-over from other donors' samples. The chain employs TRBV10-3 and TRBJ2-7; 12 nucleotides match TRBD2. The CDR3 DNA reads as TGTGCCAGCCAGACTAGCGGGAGCGACGAGCAGTACTTC. It yields the protein CASQTSGSDEQYF.